This TCR beta chain emerged from a study of identical twins. Whole-study results and caveats: Sharing of beta out-of-frame sequences by twins showed a weaker excess. The models systematically underestimated how much out-of-frame TCR alpha was shared in monozygotic twins. Conclusions were based on cross-sectional statistical analysis, without following the same donors. Invariant populations such as MAIT and iNKT cells could partly muddle zero-insertion analyses.

One entry per CDR3 protein, called by TCRdb with MiXCR from the 5' RACE reads. The sample lists some 660,000 distinct CDR3 sequences, 8% to 9% seen once, with 0.8% to 1% in the top ten. This clonotype was detected only a few times. Its antigen is as yet unknown. Germline CDR1 is MDHEN and CDR2 is SYDVKM. V lost 2 bases to trimming and J lost 3 bases; unmatched junction nucleotides: 11. The CDR3 extends over 17 amino acids. These data are also associated with another study on yellow fever vaccine responses in identical twins.

Sequenced material: PBMCs. This clonotype was obtained from a young woman in good health. This sequence joins TRBV28 and TRBJ2-7; 9 bases fit TRBD1. The CDR3 region has the DNA TGTGCCAGCAGTTTAACCCCGAGGACAGGGGCAGGCTACGAGCAGTACTTC. It yields the protein CASSLTPRTGAGYEQYF.